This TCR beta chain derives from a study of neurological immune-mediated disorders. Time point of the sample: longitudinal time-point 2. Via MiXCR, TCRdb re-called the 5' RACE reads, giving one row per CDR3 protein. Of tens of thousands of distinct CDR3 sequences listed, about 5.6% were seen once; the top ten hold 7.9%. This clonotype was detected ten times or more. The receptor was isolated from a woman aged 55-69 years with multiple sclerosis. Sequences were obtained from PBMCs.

CDR3: CASSPRDTSGETQYF. The CDR3 DNA reads as TGCGCCAGCAGCCCCCGGGACACGTCTGGAGAGACCCAGTACTTC. This chain joins TRBV5-1 and TRBJ2-5; a weak D match, TRBD1 (6 bases). The germline CDR1 and CDR2 sequences are SGHRS and YFSETQ. V lost 4 bases to trimming and J lost 4 bases, with 17 bases between them. The CDR3 loop spans 15 amino acids.